The rows below give T cell receptor beta chains drawn from one sample of a study of glioma-infiltrating T cells. TCRdb reprocessed the multiplex PCR reads with MiXCR, giving one entry per CDR3 protein. The sample contains about 400,000 distinct CDR3 sequences, roughly two fifths of which appear only once. The sequenced sample was glioma tissue, nonneoplastic brain tissue, or PBMCs (not recorded which). The receptors shown here come from a human donor with low-grade glioma or glioblastoma, undergoing nonglioma brain surgery, or in good health (not recorded which). Each CDR3 is given with its conserved first and last residue. The D gene is left open where the match is weak. Clone sizes are given selectively: once, few, many, or a class where the clone is expanded.

cdr3_nt cdr3_aa j_call d_call v_call clone_size
TGTGCCAGCAGCCAAGATTCGAGAGGCCCTGAGCAGTTCTTC CASSQDSRGPEQFF TRBJ2-1 . TRBV4-2 .
TGTGCCAGCTCACCAAGGGCGACAGTAAGCAATCAGCCCCAGCATTTT CASSPRATVSNQPQHF TRBJ1-5 . TRBV18 .
TGTGCCAGCAGTTTACAGGGGGCTTCGGACAATGAGCAGTTCTTC CASSLQGASDNEQFF TRBJ2-1 TRBD1 TRBV7-9 .
TGCAGTGCTATATCTAGCGGGGAAAGCACAGATACGCAGTATTTT CSAISSGESTDTQYF TRBJ2-3 TRBD2 TRBV20-1 many
TGTGCCAGCAGCCAAGGTCGGGGGGGAACTAGCACAGATACGCAGTATTTT CASSQGRGGTSTDTQYF TRBJ2-3 TRBD2 TRBV4-2 few
TGTGCCAGCAGGGGATTGAACACCGGGGAGCTGTTTTTT CASRGLNTGELFF TRBJ2-2 . TRBV6-1 many
TGTGCCACCCCGGGGACTAGAGAATCAGATACGCAGTATTTT CATPGTRESDTQYF TRBJ2-3 TRBD2 TRBV24-1 few
TGCAGTGCTATCAGCGGGAGGGCCGGCACCGGGGAGCTGTTTTTT CSAISGRAGTGELFF TRBJ2-2 TRBD2 TRBV20-1 .
TGTGCCAGCATCAGAGGGACAGGCAGCAATGAAAAACTGTTTTTT CASIRGTGSNEKLFF TRBJ1-4 TRBD1 TRBV6-1 few
TGTGCCAGCAGCTTAGGGACAGGGAGTCTTGGCTATGGCTACACCTTC CASSLGTGSLGYGYTF TRBJ1-2 TRBD1 TRBV11-2 .
TGCAGTGCTAGTGACAGAAACTATGGCTACACCTTC CSASDRNYGYTF TRBJ1-2 . TRBV20-1 few
TGTGCCAGCAGCAATCTTGACGGTTACAATGAGCAGTTCTTC CASSNLDGYNEQFF TRBJ2-1 . TRBV6-1 many
TGTGCCAGCAGTTTCGCCCGGGACAGCGAGCAGTACTTC CASSFARDSEQYF TRBJ2-7 TRBD1 TRBV28 .
TGTGCCAGCAGCCCCGACTACATTAGCACAGATACGCAGTATTTT CASSPDYISTDTQYF TRBJ2-3 . TRBV7-2 .
TGTGCCAGCAGTTCGGACAGGCCAGCCTACAATGAGCAGTTCTTC CASSSDRPAYNEQFF TRBJ2-1 TRBD1 TRBV6-5 .
TGTGCCAGCAGCTTACTGAGTAATACTGAAGCTTTCTTT CASSLLSNTEAFF TRBJ1-1 . TRBV11-1 .
TGTGCCAGCAGCAAGACTAGAGCAGATACGCAGTATTTT CASSKTRADTQYF TRBJ2-3 . TRBV7-9 .
TGTGCCAGCAGCTTAGGGCCCCGGTCATACGAAGCTTTCTTT CASSLGPRSYEAFF TRBJ1-1 . TRBV7-3 few
TGTGCCAGCAGCTTAGCCGGACTAGCGGAGCACTACGAGCAGTACTTC CASSLAGLAEHYEQYF TRBJ2-7 TRBD2 TRBV7-2 .
TGTGCCAGCAGTTCGGGACTGCTTAACTATGGCTACACCTTC CASSSGLLNYGYTF TRBJ1-2 . TRBV12-3/TRBV12-4 few
TGTGCCAGCAGTTTATTAGCGGAGAACACTGAAGCTTTCTTT CASSLLAENTEAFF TRBJ1-1 . TRBV27 many
TGTGCCAGCAGCTGGAGCGGGGCTAGCTCCTACGAGCAGTACTTC CASSWSGASSYEQYF TRBJ2-7 TRBD2 TRBV7-2 few
TGTGCCATCAGTGTGGGGCAGACCCAAGCTTTCTTT CAISVGQTQAFF TRBJ1-1 . TRBV10-3 many
TGTGCCAGTGTACTAGGCGGTACGCAGTATTTT CASVLGGTQYF TRBJ2-3 . TRBV19 .
TGTGCCAGCAGTGACAGGGGGTATGTCATGGACACTGAAGCTTTCTTT CASSDRGYVMDTEAFF TRBJ1-1 TRBD1 TRBV6-1 many
TGTGCCAGCAGTCCTGACAGGGTATCCTACAATGAGCAGTTCTTC CASSPDRVSYNEQFF TRBJ2-1 TRBD1 TRBV2 .
TGCAGTGCCTCCCGCGCTAGCGGCCAAGAGACCCAGTACTTC CSASRASGQETQYF TRBJ2-5 TRBD2 TRBV20-1 few
TGCGCCAGCAGCCGACCGGCTAGCGGGAAAATTGAGCAGTACTTC CASSRPASGKIEQYF TRBJ2-7 TRBD2 TRBV4-1 few
TGTGCCACCAGCACAGGGTTTACCTCTACCTACGAGCAGTACTTC CATSTGFTSTYEQYF TRBJ2-7 . TRBV15 .
TGTGCCAGCAGGGACAGGGGCGACGATGGGGGCACTGAAGCTTTCTTT CASRDRGDDGGTEAFF TRBJ1-1 TRBD1 TRBV27 many
TGCAGTGCTAGAGAACCGGGACAGGCGTCCTACAATGAGCAGTTCTTC CSAREPGQASYNEQFF TRBJ2-1 TRBD1 TRBV20-1 many
TGCAGTGCCCAGGGGGAGGCGGGAGTATTCGATGAGCAGTTCTTC CSAQGEAGVFDEQFF TRBJ2-1 . TRBV20-1 .
TGTGCCAGCTCCCCTATCCCTAGCGGCACCTACGAGCAGTACTTC CASSPIPSGTYEQYF TRBJ2-7 TRBD2 TRBV18 .
TGCGCCAGCAGCCTTAGCGGGAGCCCCCACAATGAGCAGTTCTTC CASSLSGSPHNEQFF TRBJ2-1 TRBD2 TRBV5-1 .
TGCAGTGCTCCTAAGCCCGGGGTCACTGAAGCTTTCTTT CSAPKPGVTEAFF TRBJ1-1 . TRBV20-1 many
TGTGCCAGCAGTTTAGGACCCGCGGGAGATACGCAGTATTTT CASSLGPAGDTQYF TRBJ2-3 . TRBV27 .
TGTGCCAGCAGCACTCGAGCGGGGACCCAGTACTTC CASSTRAGTQYF TRBJ2-5 . TRBV3-1 .
TGTGCCACCAGTGACCAGGGAGGTTATGGCTACACCTTC CATSDQGGYGYTF TRBJ1-2 . TRBV2 .
TGCAGCGTTCGAAAAGGAACTAATGAAAAACTGTTTTTT CSVRKGTNEKLFF TRBJ1-4 . TRBV29-1 once
TGTGCCAGCAGCCCCGACGGATACTACGAGCAGTACTTC CASSPDGYYEQYF TRBJ2-7 . TRBV7-2 many
TGCGCCAGCAGCCAAGAGTCAGGGTGGGGAGGCTACACCTTC CASSQESGWGGYTF TRBJ1-2 . TRBV4-3 .
TGTGCCACCAGTGATGAGAGAGGAGGCTACACCTTC CATSDERGGYTF TRBJ1-2 . TRBV24-1 .
TGCGCCAGCAGCTCGGACAGCAATCAGCCCCAGCATTTT CASSSDSNQPQHF TRBJ1-5 . TRBV5-1 .
TGCAGTGCCGTTCCGGGTTTCCAAGAGACCCAGTACTTC CSAVPGFQETQYF TRBJ2-5 . TRBV20-1 few